This T cell receptor beta chain was observed in a study of cytomegalovirus exposure and HLA in healthy donors. With 60 Vbeta and 13 Jbeta primers, the PCR was carried out. Clones were read by immunoSEQ multiplex PCR, and TCRdb kept only the in-frame ones, dropping some. Found here are roughly 200,000 clones, 79% of them singletons; the top ten hold 3.5% to 5%. While unrecorded immune exposures were likely, the donors were nominally healthy when sampled. Overall study results and limits: Researchers left out some V segments, among them TRBV6-2 and TRBV6-3, as indistinguishable. Highly shared sequence variants in one cluster were likely a sequencing artifact. The study reported that TCR beta sequences accurately predicted HLA-A and HLA-B alleles in most subjects.

The table lists this clone with a few counts. Its antigen remains unknown. Trimming stripped 5 bases from V and 0 bases from J, with 14 bases between. Germline-derived CDR1 and CDR2 are SGHAT and FQNNGV. The CDR3 is 16 amino acids. This TCR came from a woman in her twenties or thirties in good health and CMV-seropositive. Sequences were obtained from PBMCs. The rearrangement links TRBV11-2 to TRBJ1-3; D remains unclear. The CDR3 region has the DNA TGTGCCAGCAGCCTATTATGGCAGGCCTCTGGAAACACCATATATTTT. It codes for CASSLLWQASGNTIYF.